This T cell receptor beta chain was found in a study of blood T cell repertoires in COVID-19. Looking at the study overall: Samples representing acute and convalescent COVID-19 were sourced from the United States, Italy and Spain. The cDNA or gDNA used as material had been derived from T cells, B-cell-depleted T cells, or PBMCs.

Germline loops: CDR1 SQVTM, CDR2 ANQGSEA. V lost 7 bases to trimming and J lost 2 bases; unmatched junction nucleotides: 5. CDR3 length equals 13 residues. In the source study's methods: Amplification with reference gene primers provided the estimates of nucleated cell counts. TCRdb's table, derived via immunoSEQ multiplex PCR, lists solely in-frame clones and lacks some. V and J calls and clone size are given by that table; D and trimming were obtained from the DNA. This table holds approximately 34,000 clones, over 70% found once. The sequencing input was peripheral blood. The clonotype originates from a human donor in a cohort sampled during active COVID-19. The J gene is TRBJ2-4, the V gene TRBV29-1, with TRBD2 identical over 7 bases. In DNA form, the CDR3 reads TGCAGCGCGTGGGGGGGGACCAAAAACATTCAGTACTTC. Its translation: CSAWGGTKNIQYF.